This T cell receptor (beta chain) derives from a study of blood T cell repertoires in COVID-19. Study as a whole: Acute and convalescent COVID-19 samples came from the United States, Italy and Spain. PBMCs, B-cell-depleted T cells, or T cells were the source of the cDNA or gDNA that made up the material.

The CDR3 extends over 16 amino acids. V was trimmed by 3 bases and J by 0 bases, leaving 14 bases between them. CDR1 is MNHEY, CDR2 SMNVEV, per germline (reference sequence). As handled by the study authors: For nucleated cells, counts were estimated from reference gene primer amplification. The method was immunoSEQ multiplex PCR; TCRdb's version includes in-frame clones alone and lacks a portion of them. V, J and clone size are taken as reported in that table, and D and trimming were inferred from the DNA itself. The top ten hold about 8% of the sample, which has 95,000 to 150,000 clones, around 87% seen once.

The sequence was obtained from a man in his fifties with acute or convalescent COVID-19. Sequencing input: peripheral blood. The V gene is TRBV27, the J gene TRBJ1-1, with D possibly matching TRBD1 (5 bases). The CDR3 DNA is TGTGCCAGCAGTTTTTTCAGGGCGCCCATGAACACTGAAGCTTTCTTT. Amino acid sequence: CASSFFRAPMNTEAFF.